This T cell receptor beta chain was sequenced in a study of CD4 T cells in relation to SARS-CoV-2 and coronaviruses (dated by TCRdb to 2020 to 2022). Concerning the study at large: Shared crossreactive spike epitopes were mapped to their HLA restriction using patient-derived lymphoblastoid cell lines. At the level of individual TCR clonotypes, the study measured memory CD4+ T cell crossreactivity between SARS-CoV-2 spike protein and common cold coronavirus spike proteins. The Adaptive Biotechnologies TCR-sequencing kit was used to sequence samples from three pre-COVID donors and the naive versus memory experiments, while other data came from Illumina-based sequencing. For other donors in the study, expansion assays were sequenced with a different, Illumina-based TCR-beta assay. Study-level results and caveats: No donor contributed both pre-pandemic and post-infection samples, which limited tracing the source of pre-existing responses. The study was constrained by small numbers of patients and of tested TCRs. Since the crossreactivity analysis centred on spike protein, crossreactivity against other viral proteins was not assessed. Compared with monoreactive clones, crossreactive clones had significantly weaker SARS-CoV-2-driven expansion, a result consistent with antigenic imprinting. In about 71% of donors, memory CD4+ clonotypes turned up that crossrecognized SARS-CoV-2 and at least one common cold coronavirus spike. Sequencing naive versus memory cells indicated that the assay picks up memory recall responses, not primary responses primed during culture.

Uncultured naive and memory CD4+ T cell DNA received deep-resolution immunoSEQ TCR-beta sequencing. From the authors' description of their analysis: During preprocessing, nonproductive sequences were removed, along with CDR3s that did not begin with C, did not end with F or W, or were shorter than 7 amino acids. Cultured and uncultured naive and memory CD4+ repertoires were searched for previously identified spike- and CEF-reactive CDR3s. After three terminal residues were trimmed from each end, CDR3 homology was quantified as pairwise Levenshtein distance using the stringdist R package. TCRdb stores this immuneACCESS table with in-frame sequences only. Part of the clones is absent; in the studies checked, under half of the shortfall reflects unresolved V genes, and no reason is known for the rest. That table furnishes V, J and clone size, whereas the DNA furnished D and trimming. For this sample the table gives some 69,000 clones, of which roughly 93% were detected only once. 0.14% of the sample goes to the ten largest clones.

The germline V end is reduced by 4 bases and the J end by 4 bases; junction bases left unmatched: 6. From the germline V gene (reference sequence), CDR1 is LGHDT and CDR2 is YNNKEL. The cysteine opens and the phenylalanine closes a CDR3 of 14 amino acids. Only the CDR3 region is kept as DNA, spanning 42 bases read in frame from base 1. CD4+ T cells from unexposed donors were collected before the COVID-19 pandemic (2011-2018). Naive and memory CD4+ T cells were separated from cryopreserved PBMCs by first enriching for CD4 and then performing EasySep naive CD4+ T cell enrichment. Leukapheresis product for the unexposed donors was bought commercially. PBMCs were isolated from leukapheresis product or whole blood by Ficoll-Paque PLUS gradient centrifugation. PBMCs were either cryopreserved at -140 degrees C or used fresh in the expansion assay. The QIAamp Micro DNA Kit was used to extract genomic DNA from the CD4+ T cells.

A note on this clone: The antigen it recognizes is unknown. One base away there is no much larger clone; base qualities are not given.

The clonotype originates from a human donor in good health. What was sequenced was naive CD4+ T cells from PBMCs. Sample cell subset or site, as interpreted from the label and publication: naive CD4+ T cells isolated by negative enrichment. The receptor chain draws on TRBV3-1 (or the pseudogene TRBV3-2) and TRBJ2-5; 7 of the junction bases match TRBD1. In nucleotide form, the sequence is TGTGCCAGCAGCCCCGGACAGGTACGAGAGACCCAGTACTTC. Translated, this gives CASSPGQVRETQYF.